This TCR beta chain was profiled in a study of blood T cell repertoires in COVID-19. Study context: COVID-19 samples from acute and convalescent phases originated in the United States, Italy and Spain. PBMCs, B-cell-depleted T cells, or T cells provided the cDNA or gDNA that made up the material.

Germline CDR1 is MNHEY and CDR2 is SMNVEV (reference sequence). Between the trimmed V and J ends, which lost 5 bases and 0 bases, there was a span of 11 bases. The CDR3 runs 14 residues. This clone has a handful of counts. Original processing methods: Amplified reference gene primers provided the basis for estimating nucleated cell counts. Produced via immunoSEQ multiplex PCR; TCRdb's table is partial and in-frame only. The DNA was the basis for D and trimming; V, J and clone size are from that table. The sample holds about 130,000 clones, 74% seen once. The sample comprised peripheral blood. The sequence was obtained from a man at least 80 years old with COVID-19, enrolled during active disease. The rearrangement links TRBV27 to TRBJ2-7, with D perhaps TRBD2 (6 bases). CDR3 region: CASSITSFSYEQYF. CDR3 DNA sequence: TGTGCCAGCAGTATCACTAGCTTCTCCTACGAGCAGTACTTC.